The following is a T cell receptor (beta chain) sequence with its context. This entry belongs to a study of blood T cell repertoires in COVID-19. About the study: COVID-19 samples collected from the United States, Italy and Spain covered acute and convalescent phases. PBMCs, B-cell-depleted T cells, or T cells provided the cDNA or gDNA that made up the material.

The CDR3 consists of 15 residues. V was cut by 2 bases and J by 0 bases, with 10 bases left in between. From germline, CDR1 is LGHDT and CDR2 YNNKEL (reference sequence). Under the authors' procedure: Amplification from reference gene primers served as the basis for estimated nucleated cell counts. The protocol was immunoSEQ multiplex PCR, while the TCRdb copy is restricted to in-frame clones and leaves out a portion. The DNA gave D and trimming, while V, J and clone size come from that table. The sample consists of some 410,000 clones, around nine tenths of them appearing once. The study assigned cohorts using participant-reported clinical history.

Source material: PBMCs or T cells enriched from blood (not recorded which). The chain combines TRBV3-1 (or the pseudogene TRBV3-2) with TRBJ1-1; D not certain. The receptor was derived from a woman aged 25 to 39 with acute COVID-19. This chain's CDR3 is CASSQTGSMNTEAFF. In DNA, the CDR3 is TGTGCCAGCAGCCAAACGGGGAGCATGAACACTGAAGCTTTCTTT.